This is a list of T cell receptor beta chains from one sample in a study of shared clonotypes between healthy human individuals. Clones were sequenced by immunoSEQ multiplex PCR, and TCRdb holds only the in-frame ones, with some missing. Among about 2 million clones listed, around 95% were seen once. Material: naive CD4+ T cells sorted from blood. These receptors all come from a man aged 18 to 35 in good health. Both conserved end residues are part of each CDR3. D genes are given only for firm matches. Some rows have no size entry. The others give once, few or many, or a class for an expanded clone.

D gene	V gene	J gene	clone size	CDR3 DNA	CDR3 protein
.	TRBV7-2	TRBJ2-1	.	TGTGCCAGCAGCTTAGTCGTGGTTGAGCAGTTCTTC	CASSLVVVEQFF
.	TRBV30	TRBJ1-4	once	TGTGCCTGGGGATATCAGGGGAGGACCTATGAAAAACTGTTTTTT	CAWGYQGRTYEKLFF
TRBD1	TRBV6-1	TRBJ1-5	.	TGTGCCAGCAGAAAAACAGGGGACCGCAATCAGCCCCAGCATTTT	CASRKTGDRNQPQHF
.	TRBV30	TRBJ1-4	.	TGTGCCTGGAGGATACCCAATACAGGGTTCCGAGAGGAAAAACTGTTTTTT	CAWRIPNTGFREEKLFF
.	TRBV5-6	TRBJ1-4	.	TGTGCCAGCAGCTTGGTCTCTGGCTCTCTAACAACTAATGAAAAACTGTTTTTT	CASSLVSGSLTTNEKLFF
TRBD2	TRBV4-3	TRBJ2-1	.	TGCGCCAGCAGCCAAGATCTTAGCGGGGCCTCCTACAATGAGCAGTTCTTC	CASSQDLSGASYNEQFF
.	TRBV27	TRBJ2-6	.	TGTGCCAGCAGATTTAGCGGCGCCCCGGAGGGGGCCAACGTCCTGACTTTC	CASRFSGAPEGANVLTF
.	TRBV30	TRBJ1-5	.	TGTGCCTGGAGTCCGGGCCGACAGCCCCAGCATTTT	CAWSPGRQPQHF
TRBD1	TRBV5-4	TRBJ2-5	once	TGTGCCAGCAGCCAACAGGGGGCATCGGAGACCCAGTACTTC	CASSQQGASETQYF
TRBD2	TRBV10-3	TRBJ2-5	.	TGTGCCATCAGTCAGACTAGCGGGGCCCAAGAGACCCAGTACTTC	CAISQTSGAQETQYF
TRBD1	TRBV11-2	TRBJ2-2	.	TGTGCCAGCAGCTCCGGACAGGGCATGGGCACCGGGGAGCTGTTTTTT	CASSSGQGMGTGELFF
.	TRBV5-1	TRBJ1-5	.	TGCGCCAGCAGCCTCCAACCCTTAGGGAGTAACAATCAGCCCCAGCATTTT	CASSLQPLGSNNQPQHF
TRBD1	TRBV5-1	TRBJ2-7	.	TGCGCCAGCAGCACGTCGGGACAGGGACCCTACGAGCAGTACTTC	CASSTSGQGPYEQYF
TRBD1	TRBV6-5	TRBJ1-1	.	TGTGCCAGCAGCGACAGGGGGCGCGGAACTGAAGCTTTCTTT	CASSDRGRGTEAFF
.	TRBV7-2	TRBJ2-7	.	TGTGCCAGCACCTTAAGGTGGAGGGGTCCCCTCTCCTACGAGCAGTACTTC	CASTLRWRGPLSYEQYF
.	TRBV19	TRBJ2-2	.	TGTGCCACCGTGGAGGGGGGTTACACCGGGGAGCTGTTTTTT	CATVEGGYTGELFF
TRBD1	TRBV4-3	TRBJ2-7	.	TGCGCCAGCAGCCAAGCACAGGGGCCCTACGAGCAGTACTTC	CASSQAQGPYEQYF
.	TRBV6-1	TRBJ1-5	.	TGTGCCAGCAGTGAAATAGTTCATCAGCCCCAGCATTTT	CASSEIVHQPQHF
.	TRBV6-5	TRBJ1-1	.	TGTGCCAGCAGTCGAACAGACAAGAACACTGAAGCTTTCTTT	CASSRTDKNTEAFF
TRBD2	TRBV5-1	TRBJ2-7	once	TGCGCCAGCAGCTTGGTAACTAGCGGGAGTGGAGAGCAGTACTTC	CASSLVTSGSGEQYF
.	TRBV5-4	TRBJ1-3	.	TGTGCCAGCAGCTCAACAGGGACTGGAAACACCATATATTTT	CASSSTGTGNTIYF
TRBD1	TRBV7-2	TRBJ2-4	.	TGTGCCAGCAGCCAACAGGGGGCCAAAAACATTCAGTACTTC	CASSQQGAKNIQYF
.	TRBV5-1	TRBJ1-2	.	TGCGCCAGCAGCTTGGAGGCAGCTAATCTCTTTTATTATGGCTACACCTTC	CASSLEAANLFYYGYTF
TRBD1	TRBV6-5	TRBJ1-2	.	TGTGCCAGCAGCTCCTCCGGGACAGGGAACTATGGCTACACCTTC	CASSSSGTGNYGYTF
TRBD2	TRBV7-8	TRBJ2-7	.	TGTGCCAGCAGCTCCCAGACTAGCGGAGGCTCCTACGAGCAGTACTTC	CASSSQTSGGSYEQYF